These T cell receptor beta chains were read from a single sample in a study of CD8+CD57+ T cells in acquired aplastic anemia. TCRdb re-called the reads with MiXCR, one entry per CDR3 protein. This sample has over 150,000 distinct CDR3 sequences, with 50% to 65% found just once. The sample consisted of sorted CD4+, CD8+, or CD8+CD57+ T cells (not recorded which) from PBMCs. The origin of the receptors is a human donor with aplastic anemia. CDR3s include the opening cysteine and the closing phenylalanine or tryptophan. Fields, in order: D gene, J gene, V gene, clone size, CDR3 DNA, CDR3 protein. A D gene is named only where the DNA matches it firmly. Clone size, where shown, is once, few, many, or a class for clones that have expanded.

d_call: -
j_call: TRBJ2-2
v_call: TRBV7-2
clone_size: -
cdr3_nt: TGTGCCAGCAGCTTAGGCGCTAGCGGGGAGCTGTTTTTT
cdr3_aa: CASSLGASGELFF

d_call: -
j_call: TRBJ2-3
v_call: TRBV10-3
clone_size: once
cdr3_nt: TGTGCCATCAGCGGAGACAGGAGCCCCTCTGCCGATACGCAGTATTTT
cdr3_aa: CAISGDRSPSADTQYF

d_call: -
j_call: TRBJ1-1
v_call: TRBV7-3
clone_size: -
cdr3_nt: TGTGCCAGCAGTCACGACAGTGACACTGAAGCTTTCTTT
cdr3_aa: CASSHDSDTEAFF

d_call: -
j_call: TRBJ2-5
v_call: TRBV7-9
clone_size: -
cdr3_nt: TGTGCCAGCAGCTTAATTGGTGGCGGGCTTCAAGAGACCCAGTACTTC
cdr3_aa: CASSLIGGGLQETQYF

d_call: -
j_call: TRBJ2-1
v_call: TRBV2
clone_size: -
cdr3_nt: TGTGCCAGCAGTGGGACCTCCTACAATGAGCAGTTCTTC
cdr3_aa: CASSGTSYNEQFF

d_call: -
j_call: TRBJ1-1
v_call: TRBV20-1
clone_size: -
cdr3_nt: TGCAGTGCTAGAGAGCTATTGAACACTGAAGCTTTCTTT
cdr3_aa: CSARELLNTEAFF

d_call: -
j_call: TRBJ2-5
v_call: TRBV4-3
clone_size: -
cdr3_nt: TGCGCCAGCAGCCAAGTATTATACGACAGACAAGAGACCCAGTACTTC
cdr3_aa: CASSQVLYDRQETQYF

d_call: -
j_call: TRBJ2-3
v_call: TRBV5-8
clone_size: many
cdr3_nt: TGTGCCAGCAGCTTGTTCACAGATACGCAGTATTTT
cdr3_aa: CASSLFTDTQYF

d_call: -
j_call: TRBJ2-5
v_call: TRBV7-9
clone_size: -
cdr3_nt: TGTGCCAGCAGCGCCCGGGCCCAGCCCCCGCAGGAGACCCAGTACTTC
cdr3_aa: CASSARAQPPQETQYF

d_call: -
j_call: TRBJ2-3
v_call: TRBV25-1
clone_size: -
cdr3_nt: TGTGCCAGCAGGCATCCAGGGGCCACAGATACGCAGTATTTT
cdr3_aa: CASRHPGATDTQYF

d_call: TRBD1
j_call: TRBJ1-2
v_call: TRBV5-6
clone_size: -
cdr3_nt: TGTGCCAGCAGCTTGGAACAGGGGGTCTATGGCTACACCTTC
cdr3_aa: CASSLEQGVYGYTF

d_call: -
j_call: TRBJ1-2
v_call: TRBV20-1
clone_size: many
cdr3_nt: TGCAGTGCTAGCGCAGGGGAGAGAGCTAACTATGGCTACACCTTC
cdr3_aa: CSASAGERANYGYTF

d_call: -
j_call: TRBJ2-5
v_call: TRBV5-1
clone_size: many
cdr3_nt: TGCGCCAGCAGCTGGACAGTTCAAGAGACCCAGTACTTC
cdr3_aa: CASSWTVQETQYF

d_call: -
j_call: TRBJ2-5
v_call: TRBV7-9
clone_size: many
cdr3_nt: TGTGCCAGCAGCCTCTCGGGGGTTCGGGGGGAGACCCAGTACTTC
cdr3_aa: CASSLSGVRGETQYF

d_call: TRBD2
j_call: TRBJ2-7
v_call: TRBV2
clone_size: -
cdr3_nt: TGTGCCAGCAGTGAAGAGAGCGGGAGGGTCCTCTCCTACGAGCAGTACTTC
cdr3_aa: CASSEESGRVLSYEQYF

d_call: -
j_call: TRBJ1-1
v_call: TRBV7-6
clone_size: few
cdr3_nt: TGTGCCAGCAGCTTACGGACGAACACTGAAGCTTTCTTT
cdr3_aa: CASSLRTNTEAFF